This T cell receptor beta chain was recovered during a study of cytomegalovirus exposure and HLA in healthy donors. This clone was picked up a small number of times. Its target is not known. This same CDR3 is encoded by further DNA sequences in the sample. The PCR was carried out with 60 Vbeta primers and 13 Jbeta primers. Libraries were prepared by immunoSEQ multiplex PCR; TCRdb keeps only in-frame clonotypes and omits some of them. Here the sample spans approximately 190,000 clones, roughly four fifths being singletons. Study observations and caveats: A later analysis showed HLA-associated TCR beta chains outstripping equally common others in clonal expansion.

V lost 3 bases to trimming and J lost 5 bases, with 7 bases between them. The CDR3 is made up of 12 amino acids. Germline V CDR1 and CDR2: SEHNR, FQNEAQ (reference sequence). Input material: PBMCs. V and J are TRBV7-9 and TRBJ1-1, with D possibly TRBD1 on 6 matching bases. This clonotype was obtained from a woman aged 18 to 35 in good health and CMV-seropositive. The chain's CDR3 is CASSFGQTEAFF. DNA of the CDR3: TGTGCCAGCAGCTTCGGACAGACTGAAGCTTTCTTT.